This T cell receptor (beta chain) was obtained from a study of beta chain features in type 1 diabetes. This clone has more than one count but fewer than ten. Its antigen is undetermined. Overall study findings and caveats: Across all four CD4+ subsets, people with type 1 diabetes showed modestly shorter TCRB CDR3s.

The CDR3 spans 11 residues. The ends were cut back, 6 bases at V and 7 bases at J, with 10 bases in the middle. Germline V gene data show CDR1 as MGHDK and CDR2 as SYGVNS. Since all of the isolated RNA was reverse transcribed, expressed TCRB transcripts were what got sequenced. Some clones are missing from TCRdb's copy, which holds only in-frame ones; the method was immunoSEQ multiplex PCR. In the table there are approximately 260,000 clones, approximately 20% of which are singletons. The sample taken for sequencing was naive CD4+ T cells from blood. This chain uses TRBV25-1 with TRBJ2-7, with D hard to call. This TCR derives from a middle-aged woman with type 1 diabetes. The DNA of the CDR3 is TGTGCCAGCAGCCAAGCGAGGGAGCAGTACTTC. Residues: CASSQAREQYF.